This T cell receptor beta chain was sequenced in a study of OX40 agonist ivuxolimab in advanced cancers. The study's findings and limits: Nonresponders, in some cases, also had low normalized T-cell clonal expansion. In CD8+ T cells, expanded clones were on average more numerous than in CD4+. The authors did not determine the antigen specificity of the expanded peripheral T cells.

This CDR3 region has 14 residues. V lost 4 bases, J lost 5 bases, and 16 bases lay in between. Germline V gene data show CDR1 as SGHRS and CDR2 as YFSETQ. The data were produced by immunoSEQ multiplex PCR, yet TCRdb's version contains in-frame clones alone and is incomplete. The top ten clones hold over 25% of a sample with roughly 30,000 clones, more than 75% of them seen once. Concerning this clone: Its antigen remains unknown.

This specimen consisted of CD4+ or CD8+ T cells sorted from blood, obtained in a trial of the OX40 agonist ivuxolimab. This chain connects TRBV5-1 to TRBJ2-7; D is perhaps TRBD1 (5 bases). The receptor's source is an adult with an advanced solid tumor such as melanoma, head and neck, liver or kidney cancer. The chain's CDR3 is CASSPGIGRDEQYF. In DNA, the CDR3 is TGCGCCAGCAGCCCAGGGATCGGTCGGGACGAGCAGTACTTC.